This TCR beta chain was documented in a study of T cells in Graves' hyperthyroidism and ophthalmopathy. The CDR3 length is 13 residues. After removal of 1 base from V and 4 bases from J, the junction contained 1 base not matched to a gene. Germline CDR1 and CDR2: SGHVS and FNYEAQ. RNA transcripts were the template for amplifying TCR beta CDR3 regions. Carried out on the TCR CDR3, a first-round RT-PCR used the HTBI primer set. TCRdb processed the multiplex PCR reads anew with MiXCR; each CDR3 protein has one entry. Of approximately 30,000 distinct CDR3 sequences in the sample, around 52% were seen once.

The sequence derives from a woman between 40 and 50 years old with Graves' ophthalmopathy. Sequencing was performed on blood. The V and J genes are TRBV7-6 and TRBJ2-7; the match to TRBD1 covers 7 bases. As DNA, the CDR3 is TGTGCCAGCAGCTTAGGGGACAGATACGAGCAGTACTTC. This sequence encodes CASSLGDRYEQYF.